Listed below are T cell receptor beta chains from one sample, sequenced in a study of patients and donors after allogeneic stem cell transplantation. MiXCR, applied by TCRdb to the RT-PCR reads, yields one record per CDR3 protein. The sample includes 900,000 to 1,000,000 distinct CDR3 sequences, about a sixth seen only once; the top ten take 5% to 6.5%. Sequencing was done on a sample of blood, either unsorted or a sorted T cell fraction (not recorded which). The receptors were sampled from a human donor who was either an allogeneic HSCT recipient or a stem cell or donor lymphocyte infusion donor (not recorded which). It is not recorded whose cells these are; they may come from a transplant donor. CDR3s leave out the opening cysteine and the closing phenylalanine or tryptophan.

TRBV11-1 ASRSGLLYEQY
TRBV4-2 ASSQVPGRGTGELF
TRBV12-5 ASGLVRLTYATHEQF
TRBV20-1 SARGGAIGSSYNEQI
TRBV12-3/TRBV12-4 ASLLMASGGTDTQY
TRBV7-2 ASSLVTGGNYGYT
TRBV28 ASSFLTGLGEKLF
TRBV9 ASSVGLAGGPSDTQY
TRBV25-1 VSSDPRGTDTQY
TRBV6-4 ASSRTTLVTYNEQF
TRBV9 ASSVEGGSYT
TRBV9 ASSVGQGFTEAF
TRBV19 ASSTPGLSLEQF
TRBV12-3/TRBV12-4 ASSFVAEEETQY
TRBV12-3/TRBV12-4 ASSSLLANPYNEQF
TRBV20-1 SARSPGLAGYEQY
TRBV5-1 ASSPPQGAGGEEQF
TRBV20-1 SARDPGEGLWGPQH
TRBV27 ASSWQTGRHTGELF
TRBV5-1 ASSLQGREETQY
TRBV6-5 ASSYGGPFSGNTIY
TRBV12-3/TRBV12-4 ASSLGRGSDSYGYT
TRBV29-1 SVTKGGYTEAF
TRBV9 ASSVGAVNTGELF
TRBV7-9 ASSLGAGHYGYT
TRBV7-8 ASSFQGTGFDEQF
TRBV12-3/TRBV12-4 ASGGVAEAF
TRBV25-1 ASSDVTRRETQY
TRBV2 ASRPTSGGVGTGELF
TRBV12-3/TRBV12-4 ASSPGTLTANGYT
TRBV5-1 ASSLAGDRGLGTEAF
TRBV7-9 ASSSQGGGYT
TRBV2 ASSAHRGAANEKLF
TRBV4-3 ASSQDRFVYEQY
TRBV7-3 ASSPGSRAQF
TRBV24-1 ATSDSSGSPYEQY
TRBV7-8 ASSLRRLAGVTDTQY
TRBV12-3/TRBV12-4 ASSAGTSGRAQQF
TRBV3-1 ASSLDYRGHDYGYT
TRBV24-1 ATSDLQSVGNEQF
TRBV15 ATSRDGNRAQPQH
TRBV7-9 ASSQGLGGVNQPQH
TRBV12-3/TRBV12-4 ASRPPGTGVYGYT
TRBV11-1 ASSLERQGGYEQY
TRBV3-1 ASSQEPIRDRDHEQY
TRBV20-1 SASPPVRKAYNEQF